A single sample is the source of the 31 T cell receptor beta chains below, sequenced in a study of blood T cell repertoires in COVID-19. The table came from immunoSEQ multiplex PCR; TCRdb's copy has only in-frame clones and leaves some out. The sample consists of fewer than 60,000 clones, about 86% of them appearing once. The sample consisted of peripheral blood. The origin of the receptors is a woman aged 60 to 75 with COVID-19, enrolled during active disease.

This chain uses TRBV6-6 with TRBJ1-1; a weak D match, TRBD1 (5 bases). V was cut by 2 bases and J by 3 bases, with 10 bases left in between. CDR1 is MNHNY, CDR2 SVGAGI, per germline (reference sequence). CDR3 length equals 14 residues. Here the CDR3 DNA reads TGTGCCAGCAGTTACACGGGGGATGACACTGAAGCTTTCTTT. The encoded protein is CASSYTGDDTEAFF.

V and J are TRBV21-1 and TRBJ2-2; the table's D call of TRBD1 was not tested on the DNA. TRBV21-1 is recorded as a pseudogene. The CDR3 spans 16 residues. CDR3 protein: CASSIDSVRMNGELFF. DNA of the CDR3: TGTGCCAGCAGCATCGACAGCGTTCGGATGAACGGGGAGCTGTTTTTT.

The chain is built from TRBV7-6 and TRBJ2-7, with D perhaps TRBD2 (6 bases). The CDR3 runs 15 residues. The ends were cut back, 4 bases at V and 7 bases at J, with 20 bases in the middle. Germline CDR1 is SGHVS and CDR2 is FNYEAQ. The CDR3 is CASSSPSPRGIEQYF. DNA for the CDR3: TGTGCCAGCAGCTCCCCCTCCCCGCGCGGGATTGAGCAGTACTTC.

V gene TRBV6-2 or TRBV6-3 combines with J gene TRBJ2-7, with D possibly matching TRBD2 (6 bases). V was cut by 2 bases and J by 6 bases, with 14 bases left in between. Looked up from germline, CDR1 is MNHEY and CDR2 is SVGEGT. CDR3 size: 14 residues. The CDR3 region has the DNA TGTGCCAGCAGTTACGGAGGGGCCGTACGCGAGCAGTACTTC. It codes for CASSYGGAVREQYF.

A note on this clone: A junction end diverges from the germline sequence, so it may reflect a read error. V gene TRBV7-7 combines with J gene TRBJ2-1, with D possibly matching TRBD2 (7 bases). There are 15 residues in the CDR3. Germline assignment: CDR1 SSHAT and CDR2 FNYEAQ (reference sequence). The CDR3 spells CASSLKGGALYEQFF. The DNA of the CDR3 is TGTGCTAGCAGCTTAAAGGGGGGGGCATTGTATGAGCAGTTCTTC.

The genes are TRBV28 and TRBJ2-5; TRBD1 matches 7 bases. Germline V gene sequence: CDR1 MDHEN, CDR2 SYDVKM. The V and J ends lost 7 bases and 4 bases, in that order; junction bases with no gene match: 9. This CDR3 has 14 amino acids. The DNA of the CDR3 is TGTGCCAGCACGAAGGGGGCGGGTGTAGAGACCCAGTACTTC. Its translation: CASTKGAGVETQYF.

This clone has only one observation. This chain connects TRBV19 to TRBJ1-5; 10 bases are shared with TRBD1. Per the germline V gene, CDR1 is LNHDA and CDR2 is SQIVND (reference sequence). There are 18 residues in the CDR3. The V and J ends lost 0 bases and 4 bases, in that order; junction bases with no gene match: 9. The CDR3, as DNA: TGTGCCAGTAGTATAGACCCGGGACAGGGGTCTGGAAATCAGCCCCAGCATTTT. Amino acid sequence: CASSIDPGQGSGNQPQHF.

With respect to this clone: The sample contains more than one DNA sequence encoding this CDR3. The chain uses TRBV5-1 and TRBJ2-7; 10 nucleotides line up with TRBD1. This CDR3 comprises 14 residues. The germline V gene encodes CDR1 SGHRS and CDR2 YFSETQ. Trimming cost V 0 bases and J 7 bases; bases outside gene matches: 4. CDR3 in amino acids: CASSLGQGAREQYF. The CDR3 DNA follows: TGCGCCAGCAGCTTGGGACAGGGGGCTCGGGAGCAGTACTTC.

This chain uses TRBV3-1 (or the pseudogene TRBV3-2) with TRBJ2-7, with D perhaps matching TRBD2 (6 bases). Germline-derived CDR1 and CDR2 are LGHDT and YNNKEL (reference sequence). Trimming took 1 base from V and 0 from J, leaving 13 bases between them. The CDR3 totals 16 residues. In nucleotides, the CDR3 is TGTGCCAGCAGCCAAGTACGGGACTCCTTCTCCTACGAGCAGTACTTC. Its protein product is CASSQVRDSFSYEQYF.

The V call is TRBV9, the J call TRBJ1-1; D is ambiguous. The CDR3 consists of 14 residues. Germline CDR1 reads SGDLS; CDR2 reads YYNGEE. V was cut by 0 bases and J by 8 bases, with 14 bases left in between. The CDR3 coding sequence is TGTGCCAGCAGCGTAGGAACCCCGATGGCCGAAGCTTTCTTT. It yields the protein CASSVGTPMAEAFF. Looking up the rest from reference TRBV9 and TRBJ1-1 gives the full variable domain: DSGVTQTPKHLITATGQRVTLRCSPRSGDLSVYWYQQSLDQGLQFLIQYYNGEERAKGNILERFSAQQFPDLHSELNLSSLELGDSALYFCASSVGTPMAEAFFGQGTRLTVV.

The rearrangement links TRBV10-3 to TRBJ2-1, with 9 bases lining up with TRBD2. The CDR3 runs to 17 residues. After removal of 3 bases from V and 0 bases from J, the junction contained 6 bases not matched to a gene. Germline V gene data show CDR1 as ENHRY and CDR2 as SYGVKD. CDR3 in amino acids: CAISDPSGASSYNEQFF. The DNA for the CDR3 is TGTGCCATCAGTGACCCTAGCGGGGCCAGCTCCTACAATGAGCAGTTCTTC.

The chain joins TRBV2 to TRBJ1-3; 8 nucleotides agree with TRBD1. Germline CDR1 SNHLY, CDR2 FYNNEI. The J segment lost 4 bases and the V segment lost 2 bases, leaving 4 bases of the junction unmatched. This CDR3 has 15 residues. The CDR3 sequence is CASSEIRGQGNTIYF. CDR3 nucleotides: TGTGCCAGCAGTGAAATCAGGGGGCAGGGAAACACCATATATTTT.

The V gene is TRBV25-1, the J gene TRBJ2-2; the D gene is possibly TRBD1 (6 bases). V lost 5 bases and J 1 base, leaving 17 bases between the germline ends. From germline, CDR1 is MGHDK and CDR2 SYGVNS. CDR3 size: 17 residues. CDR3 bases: TGTGCCAGCAGTCCGAAGACCGGGACAAAGAACACCGGGGAGCTGTTTTTT. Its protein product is CASSPKTGTKNTGELFF. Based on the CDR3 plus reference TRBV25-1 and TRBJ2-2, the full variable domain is EADIYQTPRYLVIGTGKKITLECSQTMGHDKMYWYQQDPGMELHLIHYSYGVNSTEKGDLSSESTVSRIRTEHFPLTLESARPSHTSQYLCASSPKTGTKNTGELFFGEGSRLTVL.

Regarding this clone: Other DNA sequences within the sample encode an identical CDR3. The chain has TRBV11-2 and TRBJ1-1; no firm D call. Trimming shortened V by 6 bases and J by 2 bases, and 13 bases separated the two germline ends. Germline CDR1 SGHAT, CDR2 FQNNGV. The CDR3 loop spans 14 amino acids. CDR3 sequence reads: CASSLKPGNTEAFF. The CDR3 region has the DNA TGTGCCAGCAGTTTAAAGCCGGGTAACACTGAAGCTTTCTTT.

CDR3 in amino acids: CASSLTSGADTQYF. The DNA of the CDR3 is TGTGCCAGCAGCTTAACTAGCGGCGCTGATACGCAGTATTTT. The gene calls are TRBV7-2 and TRBJ2-3, with 8 bases lining up with TRBD2. J lost 6 bases, V lost 2 bases, and 4 bases had no gene match. This CDR3 comprises 14 residues. CDR1 is SGHTA and CDR2 is FQGNSA in the germline V gene.

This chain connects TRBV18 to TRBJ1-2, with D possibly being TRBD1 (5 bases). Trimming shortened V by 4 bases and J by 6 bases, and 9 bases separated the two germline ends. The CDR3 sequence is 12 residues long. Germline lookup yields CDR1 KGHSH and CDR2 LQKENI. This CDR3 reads CASSRGADGYTF. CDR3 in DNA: TGTGCCAGCTCACGTGGGGCTGATGGCTACACCTTC.

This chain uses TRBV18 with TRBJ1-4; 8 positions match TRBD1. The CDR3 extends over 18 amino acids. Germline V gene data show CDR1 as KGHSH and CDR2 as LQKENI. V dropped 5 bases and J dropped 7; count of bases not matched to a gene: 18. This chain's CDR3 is CASSVLNLGGTGSEKLFF. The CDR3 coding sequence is TGTGCCAGCTCAGTCCTGAATTTGGGAGGGACAGGATCTGAAAAACTGTTTTTT. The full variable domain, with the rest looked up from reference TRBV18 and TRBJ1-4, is NAGVMQNPRHLVRRRGQEARLRCSPMKGHSHVYWYRQLPEEGLKFMVYLQKENIIDESGMPKERFSAEFPKEGPSILRIQQVVRGDSAAYFCASSVLNLGGTGSEKLFFGSGTQLSVL.

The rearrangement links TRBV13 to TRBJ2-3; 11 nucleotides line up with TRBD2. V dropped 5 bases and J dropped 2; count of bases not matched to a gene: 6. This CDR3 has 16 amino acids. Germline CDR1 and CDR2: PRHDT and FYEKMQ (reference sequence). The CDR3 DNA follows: TGTGCCAGCAGCACGGTAGCGGGAGGGAACACAGATACGCAGTATTTT. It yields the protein CASSTVAGGNTDTQYF.

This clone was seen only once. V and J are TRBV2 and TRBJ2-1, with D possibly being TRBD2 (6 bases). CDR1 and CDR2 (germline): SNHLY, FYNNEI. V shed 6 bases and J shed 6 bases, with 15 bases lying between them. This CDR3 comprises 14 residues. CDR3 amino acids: CASRVGTGVNEQFF. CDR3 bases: TGTGCCAGCAGGGTTGGGACGGGGGTCAATGAGCAGTTCTTC. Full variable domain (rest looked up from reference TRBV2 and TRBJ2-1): EPEVTQTPSHQVTQMGQEVILRCVPISNHLYFYWYRQILGQKVEFLVSFYNNEISEKSEIFDDQFSVERPDGSNFTLKIRSTKLEDSAMYFCASRVGTGVNEQFFGPGTRLTVL.

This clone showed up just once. The CDR3 region is CASSLSRGSGAETQYF. The CDR3 nucleotides read TGTGCCAGCAGCTTATCCCGAGGCTCAGGGGCGGAGACCCAGTACTTC. The rearrangement joins TRBV7-9 to TRBJ2-5; tentative D call: TRBD1 (6 bases). The germline V gene encodes CDR1 SEHNR and CDR2 FQNEAQ (reference sequence). V was trimmed by 2 bases and J by 5 bases, leaving 18 bases between them. The CDR3 loop spans 16 amino acids. Full variable domain (outside the CDR3, taken from reference TRBV7-9 and TRBJ2-5): DTGVSQNPRHKITKRGQNVTFRCDPISEHNRLYWYRQTLGQGPEFLTYFQNEAQLEKSRLLSDRFSAERPKGSFSTLEIQRTEQGDSAMYLCASSLSRGSGAETQYFGPGTRLLVL.

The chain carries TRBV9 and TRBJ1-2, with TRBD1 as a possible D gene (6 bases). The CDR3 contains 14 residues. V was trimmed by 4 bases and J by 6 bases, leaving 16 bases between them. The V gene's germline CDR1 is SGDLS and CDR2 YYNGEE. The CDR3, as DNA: TGTGCCAGCAGCCCTAGTGGGGGGGCAAATGGCTACACCTTC. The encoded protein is CASSPSGGANGYTF.

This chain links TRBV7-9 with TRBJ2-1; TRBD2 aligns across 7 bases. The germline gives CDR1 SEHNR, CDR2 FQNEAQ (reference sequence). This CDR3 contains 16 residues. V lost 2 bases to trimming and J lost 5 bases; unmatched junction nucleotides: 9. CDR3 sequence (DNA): TGTGCCAGCAGCTTAATCGCGGGAGCTAAAAACAATGAGCAGTTCTTC. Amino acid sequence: CASSLIAGAKNNEQFF.

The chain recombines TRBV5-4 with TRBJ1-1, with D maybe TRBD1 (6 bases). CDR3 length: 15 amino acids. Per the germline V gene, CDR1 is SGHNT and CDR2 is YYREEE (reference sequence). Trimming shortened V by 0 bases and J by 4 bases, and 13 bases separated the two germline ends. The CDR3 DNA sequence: TGTGCCAGCAGCTTGGTAGGCAGGGGTAGCACTGAAGCTTTCTTT. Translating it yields CASSLVGRGSTEAFF.

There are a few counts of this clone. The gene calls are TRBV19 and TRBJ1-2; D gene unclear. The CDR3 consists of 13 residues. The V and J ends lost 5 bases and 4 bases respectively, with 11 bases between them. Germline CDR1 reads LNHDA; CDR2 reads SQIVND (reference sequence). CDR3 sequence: CASSAGLGYGYTF. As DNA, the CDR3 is TGTGCCAGTAGTGCAGGACTTGGCTATGGCTACACCTTC.

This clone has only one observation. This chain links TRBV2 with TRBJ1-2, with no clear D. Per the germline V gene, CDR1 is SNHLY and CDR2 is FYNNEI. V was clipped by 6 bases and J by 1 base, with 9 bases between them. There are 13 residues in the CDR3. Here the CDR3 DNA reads TGTGCCAGCAGGCGGTCCCTTAACTATGGCTACACCTTC. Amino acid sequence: CASRRSLNYGYTF.

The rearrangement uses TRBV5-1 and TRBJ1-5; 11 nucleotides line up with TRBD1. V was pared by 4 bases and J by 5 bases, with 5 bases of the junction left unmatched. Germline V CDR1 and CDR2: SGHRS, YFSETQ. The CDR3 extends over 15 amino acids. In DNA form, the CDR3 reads TGCGCCAGCAGCCGGACAGGGGGCTTCGATCAGCCCCAGCATTTT. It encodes CASSRTGGFDQPQHF.

The CDR3 here is CASRPWAKRPGYTF. Written as DNA, the CDR3 is TGTGCCAGCAGACCATGGGCCAAGAGACCTGGCTACACCTTC. The J gene is TRBJ1-2, the V gene TRBV28; D gene uncertain. V lost 6 bases, J lost 7 bases, and 18 bases lay in between. Germline CDR1 is MDHEN and CDR2 is SYDVKM. CDR3 size: 14 residues.

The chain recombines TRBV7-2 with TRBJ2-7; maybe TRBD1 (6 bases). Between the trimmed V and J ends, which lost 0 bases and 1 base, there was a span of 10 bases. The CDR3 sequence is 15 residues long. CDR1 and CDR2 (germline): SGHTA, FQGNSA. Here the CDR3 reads CASSLAAGQSYEQYF. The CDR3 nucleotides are TGTGCCAGCAGCTTAGCCGCCGGACAGTCCTACGAGCAGTACTTC.

In DNA, the CDR3 is TGTGCCAGCAGTTTTCTAACAGGGGGGCTTAATGGCTACACCTTC. Its protein product is CASSFLTGGLNGYTF. The rearrangement joins TRBV28 to TRBJ1-2; 8 bases line up with TRBD1. The J segment lost 6 bases and the V segment lost 3 bases, leaving 9 bases of the junction unmatched. CDR3 length: 15 residues. Germline assignment: CDR1 MDHEN and CDR2 SYDVKM.

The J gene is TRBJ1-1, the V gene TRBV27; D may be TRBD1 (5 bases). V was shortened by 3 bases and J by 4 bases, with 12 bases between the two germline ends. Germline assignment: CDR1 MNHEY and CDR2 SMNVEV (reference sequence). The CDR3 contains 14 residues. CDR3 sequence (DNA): TGTGCCAGCAGTTTTAATCCCGGGGGCACTGAAGCTTTCTTT. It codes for CASSFNPGGTEAFF.

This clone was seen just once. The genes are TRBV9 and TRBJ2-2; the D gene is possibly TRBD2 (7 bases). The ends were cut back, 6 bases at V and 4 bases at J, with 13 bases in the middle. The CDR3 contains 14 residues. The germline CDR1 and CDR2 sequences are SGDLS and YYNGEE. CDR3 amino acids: CASMRGRITGELFF. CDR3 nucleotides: TGTGCCAGCATGCGGGGGCGGATCACCGGGGAGCTGTTTTTT.